Presented here are 28 T cell receptor beta chains from one specimen sequenced in a study of T cell responses to AZD1222 COVID-19 vaccine (dated by TCRdb to about 2021). Libraries came from the immunoSEQ multiplex PCR assay. TCRdb retrieved this table from immuneACCESS and kept in-frame rearrangements only. Not all clones are present; in checked studies, unresolved V genes account for under half, and no reason is known for the remainder. The sample profile shows approximately 110,000 clones; around 90% of them were found once. 4.4% of the sample is in the top ten clones. Taken with the paper, the label for time point translates to: baseline before first vaccination. This specimen consisted of peripheral blood, obtained on day 0 of AZD1222 vaccination. Receptors were obtained from an adult in good health.

V and J are TRBV5-1 and TRBJ1-3; D remains unclear. V was cut by 4 bases and J by 0 bases, with 8 bases left in between. In germline, CDR1 is SGHRS, CDR2 YFSETQ. The CDR3 extends over 14 amino acids. DNA of the CDR3: TGCGCCAGCAGCCGTGAAGACTCTGGAAACACCATATATTTT. Amino acids: CASSREDSGNTIYF.

The chain is built from TRBV24-1 and TRBJ1-2, with a tentative D call TRBD1 (5 bases). CDR1 and CDR2 (germline): KGHDR, SFDVKD. V was cut by 4 bases and J by 4 bases, with 18 bases left in between. The CDR3 sequence is 16 residues long. CDR3 region: CATSDNRGPLGYGYTF. The DNA of the CDR3 is TGTGCCACCAGTGACAATAGGGGCCCCCTTGGCTATGGCTACACCTTC.

The chain links TRBV2 to TRBJ1-2; the D gene is possibly TRBD1 (6 bases). Germline CDR1 is SNHLY and CDR2 is FYNNEI. V was shortened by 6 bases and J by 8 bases, with 16 bases between the two germline ends. The CDR3 has 13 amino acids. The CDR3 nucleotides are TGTGCCAGCAGCGTTAGTGCAGGGACAGGCTACACCTTC. Encoded protein: CASSVSAGTGYTF.

The CDR3 loop is CASSATGTSPETQYF. Here the CDR3 DNA reads TGTGCCAGCAGCGCGACCGGGACTTCCCCGGAGACCCAGTACTTC. This chain joins TRBV9 and TRBJ2-5; tentative D call: TRBD2 (6 bases). With 3 bases removed from V and 5 bases from J, the gap between germline ends came to 17 bases. Germline V lookup: CDR1 SGDLS, CDR2 YYNGEE. This CDR3 contains 15 residues.

This rearrangement joins TRBV14 to TRBJ2-5; 7 nucleotides agree with TRBD1. The CDR3 loop spans 16 amino acids. In germline, CDR1 is SGHDN, CDR2 FVKESK. J was trimmed by 7 bases and V by 4 bases; bases with no gene match: 15. CDR3 coding DNA: TGTGCCAGCAGCCTATGGACAGGAAAACGTCTTGGGACCCAGTACTTC. Protein: CASSLWTGKRLGTQYF.

The chain has TRBV27 and TRBJ1-2, with D possibly TRBD1 on 5 matching bases. CDR3 size: 16 residues. Germline V CDR1 and CDR2: MNHEY, SMNVEV (reference sequence). Trimming cost V 0 bases and J 1 base, with 12 bases left between them. The DNA for the CDR3 is TGTGCCAGCAGTTTATCATCCGCAGGGTATAACTATGGCTACACCTTC. This codes for CASSLSSAGYNYGYTF.

This clone was recorded a few times. The chain combines TRBV6-5 with TRBJ1-1, with D hard to call. CDR1 and CDR2 (germline): MNHEY, SVGAGI. This CDR3 has 13 residues. V was cut by 4 bases and J by 4 bases, with 10 bases left in between. DNA for the CDR3: TGTGCCAGCAGTTCGCTAAGAGGCACTGAAGCTTTCTTT. Protein sequence: CASSSLRGTEAFF.

The gene calls are TRBV16 and TRBJ1-1; D not resolved. V gave up 0 bases and J gave up 4 bases, with 6 bases separating them. This CDR3 is 13 amino acids long. Looked up from germline, CDR1 is KGHSY and CDR2 is FQNENV. CDR3 region: CASSQSTGTEAFF. The DNA of the CDR3 is TGTGCCAGCAGCCAATCTACGGGCACTGAAGCTTTCTTT. Full variable domain (remainder filled in from reference TRBV16 and TRBJ1-1): GEEVAQTPKHLVRGEGQKAKLYCAPIKGHSYVFWYQQVLKNEFKFLISFQNENVFDETGMPKERFSAKCLPNSPCSLEIQATKLEDSAVYFCASSQSTGTEAFFGQGTRLTVV.

The CDR3 loop is CASSYGLGTGDYEQYF. As DNA, the CDR3 is TGTGCCAGCAGCTACGGCCTCGGGACAGGAGACTACGAGCAGTACTTC. The chain couples TRBV5-5 to TRBJ2-7; TRBD1 aligns across 8 bases. The CDR3 is 16 residues long. The germline V gene encodes CDR1 SGHKS and CDR2 YYEKEE (reference sequence). J gave up 3 bases and V 3 bases, and 11 bases lay outside the gene matches. Variable domain in full (rest from reference TRBV5-5 and TRBJ2-7): DAGVTQSPTHLIKTRGQQVTLRCSPISGHKSVSWYQQVLGQGPQFIFQYYEKEERGRGNFPDRFSARQFPNYSSELNVNALLLGDSALYLCASSYGLGTGDYEQYFGPGTRLTVT.

The genes are TRBV12-5 and TRBJ2-1; D unresolved. The V end was cut by 0 bases, the J end by 8 bases, with 5 bases between. There are 12 residues in the CDR3. Germline assignment: CDR1 LGHNT and CDR2 FRNRAP. In nucleotides, the CDR3 is TGTGCTAGTGGTTTGGTAGCGTATGAGCAGTTCTTC. It codes for CASGLVAYEQFF.

The gene calls are TRBV5-1 and TRBJ2-3, with D possibly called TRBD1 or TRBD2 (5 bases each). The germline gives CDR1 SGHRS, CDR2 YFSETQ. Trimming removed 0 bases from V and 2 bases from J, with 19 bases in between. This CDR3 region has 18 residues. CDR3 protein: CASSLAREGLGPTDTQYF. Here the CDR3 DNA reads TGCGCCAGCAGCTTGGCCCGCGAGGGGTTAGGACCCACAGATACGCAGTATTTT.

The CDR3 bases are TGTGCCAGCAGTTTAGGGACAGGGCGCTCCTACGAGCAGTACTTC. It is translated as CASSLGTGRSYEQYF. The V gene is TRBV5-4, the J gene TRBJ2-7; 9 bases are a match to TRBD1. The CDR3 totals 15 residues. CDR1 is SGHNT and CDR2 is YYREEE in the germline V gene (reference sequence). V lost 5 bases, J lost 0 bases, and 6 bases stayed unmatched.

This chain connects TRBV11-2 to TRBJ2-3, with D tentatively TRBD1 (6 bases). V lost 5 bases and J lost 7, with 22 bases in between. Germline CDR1 and CDR2: SGHAT and FQNNGV. There are 16 residues in the CDR3. DNA for the CDR3: TGTGCCAGCAGCCGGAATCAGGGGCACGGCACGAATACGCAGTATTTT. Its protein product is CASSRNQGHGTNTQYF.

V and J are TRBV11-2 and TRBJ2-1; D gene ambiguous. Germline V gene data show CDR1 as SGHAT and CDR2 as FQNNGV. Trimming pared 4 bases from V and 3 bases from J, leaving 10 bases between. The CDR3 has 14 amino acids. The CDR3 bases are TGTGCCAGCAGCTCCGTTAAGGACTACAATGAGCAGTTCTTC. The encoded protein is CASSSVKDYNEQFF.

This chain connects TRBV28 to TRBJ2-7; a possible D gene is TRBD2 (5 bases). The germline V gene encodes CDR1 MDHEN and CDR2 SYDVKM. With 5 bases removed from V and 5 bases from J, the gap between germline ends came to 13 bases. This CDR3 spans 13 amino acids. The DNA for the CDR3 is TGTGCCAGCAGTCGCTCATCCGGGGACGAGCAGTACTTC. Translating gives CASSRSSGDEQYF.

This sequence joins TRBV2 and TRBJ1-5; D might be TRBD1 (5 bases). The V gene lost 8 bases and the J gene lost 7 bases, with 18 bases spanning the gap. Germline V gene lookup returns CDR1 SNHLY and CDR2 FYNNEI. The CDR3 has 14 amino acids. The chain's CDR3 is CASGRQGGGQPQHF. The CDR3 DNA reads TGTGCCAGCGGTAGGCAGGGTGGAGGCCAGCCCCAGCATTTT.

The V gene is TRBV29-1, the J gene TRBJ1-6; a weak D match, TRBD1 (5 bases). The ends were cut back, 4 bases at V and 8 bases at J, with 15 bases in the middle. The CDR3 extends over 14 amino acids. CDR1 SQVTM and CDR2 ANQGSEA come from the germline V gene. CDR3 sequence reads: CSVGGPGRDSPLHF. DNA for the CDR3: TGCAGCGTTGGAGGCCCGGGACGAGATTCACCCCTCCACTTT.

This rearrangement joins TRBV5-4 to TRBJ2-2, with 9 nucleotides matching TRBD1. Germline V gene lookup returns CDR1 SGHNT and CDR2 YYREEE (reference sequence). The junction had 6 bases not matched to a gene; V was cut back by 0 bases and J by 6 bases. This CDR3 contains 16 residues. In DNA form, the CDR3 reads TGTGCCAGCAGCTTGGGAGGGACAGGGTATCCCGGGGAGCTGTTTTTT. Protein sequence: CASSLGGTGYPGELFF.

The chain combines TRBV2 with TRBJ1-6, with TRBD1 matching 8 bases. The trim removed 5 bases at V and 12 bases at J, leaving 6 bases unmatched. The CDR3 is 13 amino acids. CDR1 is SNHLY, CDR2 FYNNEI, per germline. The CDR3 DNA reads TGTGCCAGCAGTCAGGGGGCGCAGGAACCCCTCCACTTT. The encoded protein is CASSQGAQEPLHF.

This chain connects TRBV5-1 to TRBJ2-2; TRBD1 agrees at 10 bases. Per germline, CDR1 SGHRS and CDR2 YFSETQ. V was pared by 3 bases and J by 7 bases, with 6 bases of the junction left unmatched. The CDR3 covers 15 residues. The CDR3 nucleotides are TGCGCCAGCAGCTGGGGGACAGGGGATTACGGGGAGCTGTTTTTT. Its translation: CASSWGTGDYGELFF.

The J gene is TRBJ1-2, the V gene TRBV7-2, with D uncertain. Germline values: CDR1 SGHTA, CDR2 FQGNSA. CDR3 length: 14 amino acids. Trimming left V 4 bases short and J 8 bases short, with 17 bases between. CDR3 sequence: CASSSGPGMSGYTF. The CDR3 DNA follows: TGTGCCAGCAGCTCCGGGCCCGGCATGAGCGGCTACACCTTC.

The J gene is TRBJ2-4, the V gene TRBV6-1; 7 bases map to TRBD2. Unmatched junction bases numbered 0, after V lost 4 bases and J lost 0 bases. The CDR3 contains 14 residues. CDR1 and CDR2 from the germline V gene are MNHNS and SASEGT. The chain's CDR3 is CASSVAGAKNIQYF. CDR3 bases: TGTGCCAGCAGTGTAGCGGGAGCCAAAAACATTCAGTACTTC.

The gene calls are TRBV3-1 (or the pseudogene TRBV3-2) and TRBJ1-1; D may be TRBD1 (5 bases). Trimming took 1 base from V and 0 from J, leaving 18 bases between them. In germline, CDR1 is LGHDT, CDR2 YNNKEL (reference sequence). The CDR3 sequence is 18 residues long. The CDR3 protein is CASSQGGRFPRMNTEAFF. The DNA for the CDR3 is TGTGCCAGCAGCCAAGGGGGACGGTTCCCGAGGATGAACACTGAAGCTTTCTTT.

The rearrangement links TRBV12-3 or TRBV12-4 to TRBJ1-2; no clear D gene. CDR3 length: 11 residues. V lost 1 base and J 8 bases, leaving 5 bases between the germline ends. As DNA, the CDR3 is TGTGCCAGCAGTTTAGGGCCCGGCTACACCTTC. This sequence encodes CASSLGPGYTF.

The rearrangement uses TRBV25-1 and TRBJ2-2; tentatively, D is TRBD1 or TRBD2 (5 bases each). V gave up 3 bases and J gave up 6 bases, with 8 bases separating them. This CDR3 spans 13 amino acids. CDR1 and CDR2 from the germline V gene are MGHDK and SYGVNS. The CDR3 here is CASSERGSGELFF. The CDR3 DNA reads as TGTGCCAGCAGTGAGAGGGGCTCCGGGGAGCTGTTTTTT.

The chain combines TRBV6-4 with TRBJ1-5; D is unclear. V shed 4 bases and J shed 6 bases, with 10 bases lying between them. The CDR3 has 13 amino acids. CDR1 and CDR2 (germline): MRHNA, SNTAGT. This CDR3 reads CASSVQEGQPQHF. CDR3 bases: TGTGCCAGCAGTGTTCAGGAGGGTCAGCCCCAGCATTTT.

This clone was detected a few times. V usage is TRBV27 and J usage is TRBJ2-1; the D call may be TRBD1 or TRBD2 (5 bases each). The CDR3 length is 14 residues. V gave up 6 bases and J gave up 9 bases, with 18 bases separating them. The germline CDR1 and CDR2 sequences are MNHEY and SMNVEV (reference sequence). The CDR3 nucleotides are TGTGCCAGCAGCCCCGAGCGACCTGGGGGTGAGCAGTTCTTC. Its protein product is CASSPERPGGEQFF.

This clone came up many times. The chain combines TRBV6-4 with TRBJ2-3; TRBD2 matches at 11 bases. The V segment lost 4 bases and the J segment 3 bases; nucleotides outside the gene matches: 0. Germline V CDR1 and CDR2: MRHNA, SNTAGT. The CDR3 spans 14 residues. Written as DNA, the CDR3 is TGTGCCAGCAGTGGGACTAGCGGGACAGATACGCAGTATTTT. It translates to CASSGTSGTDTQYF.